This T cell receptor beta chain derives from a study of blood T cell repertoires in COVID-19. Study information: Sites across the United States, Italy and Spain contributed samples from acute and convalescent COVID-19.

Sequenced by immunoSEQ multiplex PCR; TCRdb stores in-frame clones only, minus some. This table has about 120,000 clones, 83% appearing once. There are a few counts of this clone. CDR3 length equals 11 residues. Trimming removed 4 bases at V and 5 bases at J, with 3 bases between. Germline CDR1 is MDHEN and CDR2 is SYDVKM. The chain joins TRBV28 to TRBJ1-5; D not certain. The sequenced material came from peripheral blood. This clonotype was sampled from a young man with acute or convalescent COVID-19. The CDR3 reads CASSSYQPQHF. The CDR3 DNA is TGTGCCAGCAGTTCATATCAGCCCCAGCATTTT.